The TCR beta chain described here comes from a study of human T cells and chemical hapten exposure. Study in general: Sensitization employed 2% DPC on around 2 cm by around 2 cm of upper inner arm skin. Across samples, TCR yields varied, mostly owing to small differences in pooled library volumes. General study points: Those TCRs sitting above 1 in 1000 frequency stayed the same with DPC sensitization.

The library attached unique molecular identifiers to individual cDNA molecules. TCRdb used MiXCR to reprocess the RACE reads, holding one entry per CDR3 protein. The sample yields about 270,000 distinct CDR3 sequences, just under 8% seen once. As for time point: pre-sensitization, week 0. Treatment specified: therapeutic diphenylcyclopropenone sensitization with weekly scalp DPC. Notes on this clonotype: Its antigen is as yet unknown.

Trimming shortened V by 0 bases and J by 2 bases, and 10 bases separated the two germline ends. CDR1 is MGHRA, CDR2 YSYEKL, per germline. This CDR3 has 15 amino acids. The clonotype was recovered from a man aged 18 to 35 with alopecia areata. Some clones in this sample may be carry-over from other donors' samples. Material: whole blood, obtained in connection with sensitization to the hapten diphenylcyclopropenone (DPC). The chain couples TRBV4-1 to TRBJ1-2; no definite D call. The CDR3 sequence is CASSQEGIWNYGYTF. DNA of the CDR3: TGCGCCAGCAGCCAAGAGGGGATCTGGAACTATGGCTACACCTTC.